This T cell receptor (beta chain) was profiled in a study of blood T cell repertoires in COVID-19. About the study: Sources were T cells, B-cell-depleted T cells, or PBMCs; the material itself was cDNA or gDNA.

This CDR3 has 14 amino acids. Trimming cost V 10 bases and J 10 bases; bases outside gene matches: 10. Germline assignment: CDR1 MNHEY and CDR2 SVGAGI. In the authors' workflow: Amplification from reference gene primers served as the basis for estimated nucleated cell counts. Here immunoSEQ multiplex PCR was the method, and the copy in TCRdb shows in-frame clones only, minus some. V and J calls and clone size are copied from that table; D and trimming were computed from the DNA. Of 200,000 to 300,000 clones in the sample, about 85% were seen once. Sequences were obtained from peripheral blood. The receptor was isolated from a woman aged 55-70 years with active or convalescent COVID-19. The chain has TRBV6-5 and TRBJ1-6; 10 nucleotides line up with TRBD1. The CDR3 bases are TGTGCCACTACGGACAGGGGGATGGAGTCACCCCTCCACTTT. Residues: CATTDRGMESPLHF.